This passage covers 13 T cell receptor beta chains from one sample sequenced in a study of T cell repertoires and HLA-DP antigens. These receptors lack a known antigen. Measured with immunoSEQ multiplex PCR; TCRdb has only the in-frame clones, and not every one. The data contain about 89,000 clones, roughly 86% of them singletons. Sequenced: CD4+ T cells from PBMCs. Source of these receptors: a man between 45 and 60 years old in good health and CMV-seronegative.

This rearrangement joins TRBV19 to TRBJ2-5; D call uncertain. This CDR3 has 16 residues. Looked up from germline, CDR1 is LNHDA and CDR2 is SQIVND (reference sequence). Trimming removed 5 bases from V and 7 bases from J, with 23 bases in between. The CDR3 nucleotides read TGTGCCAGTAGTGCCGCGCTCGGACGGATGGGGTGGACCCAGTACTTC. Its translation: CASSAALGRMGWTQYF.

This clone showed up just once. V gene TRBV10-1 combines with J gene TRBJ2-1; D not certain. Trimming shortened V by 6 bases and J by 8 bases, and 17 bases separated the two germline ends. The CDR3 extends over 14 amino acids. Germline CDR1 reads WNHNN; CDR2 reads SYGVQD (reference sequence). The CDR3 reads CASSPRAPRDEQFF. As DNA, the CDR3 is TGCGCCAGCAGCCCCCGCGCCCCTAGGGATGAGCAGTTCTTC.

The chain links TRBV4-3 to TRBJ2-3; TRBD2 agrees at 7 bases. V lost 0 bases and J lost 5; bases outside the gene matches: 17. This CDR3 comprises 19 residues. Germline assignment: CDR1 LGHNA and CDR2 YSLEER. CDR3 amino acids: CASSQDQLEGGPWGDTQYF. The CDR3 DNA is TGCGCCAGCAGCCAAGATCAACTGGAGGGAGGGCCTTGGGGAGATACGCAGTATTTT.

The chain has TRBV5-1 and TRBJ1-1; D gene unclear. This CDR3 contains 13 residues. V was cut by 4 bases and J by 3 bases, with 10 bases left in between. Germline V gene data show CDR1 as SGHRS and CDR2 as YFSETQ. CDR3 region: CASSPNGYTEAFF. CDR3 sequence (DNA): TGCGCCAGCAGCCCTAATGGTTACACTGAAGCTTTCTTT.

The chain couples TRBV29-1 to TRBJ2-3, with TRBD2 matching 8 bases. With V trimmed by 6 bases and J by 3 bases, 8 bases remained unmatched. Germline-derived CDR1 and CDR2 are SQVTM and ANQGSEA. The CDR3 extends over 14 amino acids. In nucleotides, the CDR3 is TGCAGCGTCGGGAGGGCCCTCAGGACAGATACGCAGTATTTT. Its translation is CSVGRALRTDTQYF.

The CDR3 DNA follows: TGTGCCAGCAGTGACAACGCGGGACGCGAGCAGTTCTTC. As protein: CASSDNAGREQFF. V is TRBV6-4 and J is TRBJ2-1, with D maybe TRBD2 (6 bases). Germline assignment: CDR1 MRHNA and CDR2 SNTAGT. The CDR3 is made up of 13 amino acids. Deletions cut 2 bases from V and 10 bases from J, with 12 bases between.

The chain has TRBV6-6 and TRBJ2-7; TRBD1 agrees at 8 bases. V lost 6 bases, J lost 4 bases, and 11 bases stayed unmatched. Germline V gene data show CDR1 as MNHNY and CDR2 as SVGAGI (reference sequence). The CDR3 sequence is 15 residues long. CDR3 nucleotide sequence: TGTGCCAGCAGGCCTTATTCGACAGGGGAGTACGAGCAGTACTTC. It codes for CASRPYSTGEYEQYF.

The chain is built from TRBV4-3 and TRBJ1-4, with D unresolved. The CDR3 is 16 amino acids. Per the germline V gene, CDR1 is LGHNA and CDR2 is YSLEER. Trimming pared 0 bases from V and 8 bases from J, leaving 16 bases between. The DNA for the CDR3 is TGCGCCAGCAGCCAAGAGACCGTTAACCGGTGGGAAAAACTGTTTTTT. Protein: CASSQETVNRWEKLFF.

CDR3 sequence: CASSLKGYGYTF. The CDR3 DNA sequence: TGTGCCAGCAGCTTAAAAGGCTATGGCTACACCTTC. The V gene is TRBV7-3, the J gene TRBJ1-2; D gene unclear. CDR3 size: 12 residues. Germline loops: CDR1 SGHTA, CDR2 FQGTGA. V was trimmed by 1 base and J by 4 bases, leaving 4 bases between them. Using reference TRBV7-3 and TRBJ1-2 for the parts outside the CDR3, the full variable domain is GAGVSQTPSNKVTEKGKYVELRCDPISGHTALYWYRQSLGQGPEFLIYFQGTGAADDSGLPNDRFFAVRPEGSVSTLKIQRTERGDSAVYLCASSLKGYGYTFGSGTRLTVV.

With respect to this clone: This sample includes further DNA sequences coding for the same CDR3. V is TRBV5-4 and J is TRBJ2-5, with 7 bases identical to TRBD1. Germline loops: CDR1 SGHNT, CDR2 YYREEE (reference sequence). The CDR3 has 14 amino acids. The J segment lost 7 bases and the V segment lost 4 bases, leaving 10 bases of the junction unmatched. CDR3 nucleotides: TGTGCCAGCAGCCACAGGGACAGTACGGGGACCCAGTACTTC. This codes for CASSHRDSTGTQYF.

The genes are TRBV11-2 and TRBJ2-2; TRBD2 agrees at 9 bases. This CDR3 has 15 amino acids. The junction had 3 bases not matched to a gene; V was cut back by 3 bases and J by 4 bases. In germline, CDR1 is SGHAT, CDR2 FQNNGV. The CDR3 nucleotides are TGTGCCAGCAGCTTTGGCGGGAGGGGCACCGGGGAGCTGTTTTTT. Its protein product is CASSFGGRGTGELFF.

The rearrangement links TRBV5-4 to TRBJ2-5; TRBD1 matches at 7 bases. In germline, CDR1 is SGHNT, CDR2 YYREEE (reference sequence). V lost 4 bases, J lost 4 bases, and 13 bases stayed unmatched. This CDR3 has 16 amino acids. CDR3 protein: CASSPRYSGGGETQYF. The CDR3 nucleotides are TGTGCCAGCAGCCCCCGATACTCAGGGGGTGGAGAGACCCAGTACTTC.

This clone was found once. The chain recombines TRBV11-2 with TRBJ1-6, with D tentatively TRBD1 (6 bases). This CDR3 is 14 amino acids long. Germline loops: CDR1 SGHAT, CDR2 FQNNGV. Trimming removed 5 bases from V and 5 bases from J, with 10 bases in between. This chain's CDR3 is CASSLQGDNSPLHF. The DNA for the CDR3 is TGTGCCAGCAGCCTACAGGGTGATAATTCACCCCTCCACTTT. Using reference TRBV11-2 and TRBJ1-6 for the parts outside the CDR3, the full variable domain is EAGVAQSPRYKIIEKRQSVAFWCNPISGHATLYWYQQILGQGPKLLIQFQNNGVVDDSQLPKDRFSAERLKGVDSTLKIQPAKLEDSAVYLCASSLQGDNSPLHFGNGTRLTVT.